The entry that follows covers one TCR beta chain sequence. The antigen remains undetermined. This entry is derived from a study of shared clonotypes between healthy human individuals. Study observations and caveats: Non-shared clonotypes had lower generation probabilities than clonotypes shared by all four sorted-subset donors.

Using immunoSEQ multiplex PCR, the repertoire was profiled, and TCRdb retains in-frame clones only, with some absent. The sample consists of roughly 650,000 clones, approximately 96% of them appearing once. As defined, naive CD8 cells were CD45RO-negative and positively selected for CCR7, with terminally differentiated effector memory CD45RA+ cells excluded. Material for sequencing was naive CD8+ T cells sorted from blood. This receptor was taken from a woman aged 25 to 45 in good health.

CDR3 residues: CASSLSGTPGTSGGETDTQYF. The CDR3 coding sequence is TGTGCCAGCAGTTTAAGTGGGACGCCCGGGACTAGCGGGGGGGAAACAGATACGCAGTATTTT. The chain couples TRBV28 to TRBJ2-3; 16 nucleotides agree with TRBD2. The J segment lost 3 bases and the V segment lost 2 bases, leaving 14 bases of the junction unmatched. The CDR3 extends over 21 amino acids. Germline loops: CDR1 MDHEN, CDR2 SYDVKM.